The 3 T cell receptor beta chains below all came from one sample that was sequenced in a study of blood T cell repertoires in COVID-19. Repertoires were generated with immunoSEQ multiplex PCR, while TCRdb's copy carries only in-frame clones and drops some. The sample contains roughly 150,000 clones, under 85% of which appear only once. The sequencing sample was made of peripheral blood. The receptor source for this set is an elderly woman with acute or convalescent COVID-19.

This clone was observed at least ten times. This chain joins TRBV5-1 and TRBJ2-7; D not certain. The CDR3 is made up of 13 amino acids. Looked up from germline, CDR1 is SGHRS and CDR2 is YFSETQ. V lost 0 bases and J lost 2, with 6 bases in between. The CDR3 sequence: CASSLDRTYEQYF. CDR3 DNA sequence: TGCGCCAGCAGCTTGGACAGAACCTACGAGCAGTACTTC. The whole variable domain, filled in from reference TRBV5-1 and TRBJ2-7, reads KAGVTQTPRYLIKTRGQQVTLSCSPISGHRSVSWYQQTPGQGLQFLFEYFSETQRNKGNFPGRFSGRQFSNSRSEMNVSTLELGDSALYLCASSLDRTYEQYFGPGTRLTVT.

The rearrangement joins TRBV24-1 to TRBJ2-1; possibly TRBD2 for D (6 bases). CDR3 length: 18 residues. V gave up 9 bases and J gave up 0 bases, with 23 bases separating them. The V gene's germline CDR1 is KGHDR and CDR2 SFDVKD. As DNA, the CDR3 is TGTGCCACCCCCCCCCTCCGGGGGACTTCCGGCTCCTACAATGAGCAGTTCTTC. This gives the protein CATPPLRGTSGSYNEQFF.

The V and J genes are TRBV6-1 and TRBJ1-5; 9 bases align to TRBD1. This CDR3 is built from 18 residues. V gave up 2 bases and J gave up 0 bases; unmatched junction bases: 8. Germline V gene data show CDR1 as MNHNS and CDR2 as SASEGT. The CDR3 DNA reads as TGTGCCAGCAGTGAATCGACAGGGGGACCGTATAGCAATCAGCCCCAGCATTTT. This sequence encodes CASSESTGGPYSNQPQHF.